A selection of T cell receptor beta chains follows, all from one sample in a study of blood T cells in healthy people across ages. TCRdb independently ran MiXCR on the 5' RACE reads; one entry per CDR3 protein. The table records 540,000 or so distinct CDR3 sequences, around 50% of them present only once. Sequenced input: blood. The receptors were sampled from an elderly man in good health. The CDR3 runs from the conserved cysteine through the conserved F or W. The D gene is left open where the match is weak. Clone size is shown for a subset of rows, as once, few, many or a class of expanded clone.

d_gene	v_gene	j_gene	abundance	CDR3nt	CDR3aa
-	TRBV12-5	TRBJ2-5	-	TGTGCTAGTGGTCCGCGAGGGCGGGAGACCCAGTACTTC	CASGPRGRETQYF
TRBD2	TRBV7-8	TRBJ2-7	-	TGTGCCAGCAGCCTAACAGGACTAGCCTCCCACGAGCAGTACTTC	CASSLTGLASHEQYF
-	TRBV18	TRBJ2-3	-	TGTGCCAGCGCTCCTAGGGAGTTGACAGATACGCAGTATTTT	CASAPRELTDTQYF
-	TRBV4-3	TRBJ2-5	-	TGCGCCAGCAGCCAAGATTCAAAGAAGACCCAGTACTTC	CASSQDSKKTQYF
-	TRBV20-1	TRBJ1-6	-	TGCAGTGCTAGACCCCCCGGGACCCGTAATTCACCCCTCCACTTT	CSARPPGTRNSPLHF
TRBD2	TRBV7-9	TRBJ2-5	-	TGTGCCAGCAGCTTAGGGCGGACTAGCGTCCAAGAGACCCAGTACTTC	CASSLGRTSVQETQYF
-	TRBV29-1	TRBJ2-7	-	TGCAGCGTTGCTGTCCTCAAACAGGGCTACTACGAGCAGTACTTC	CSVAVLKQGYYEQYF
-	TRBV7-9	TRBJ2-7	few	TGTGCCAGCAGCCCTAGGGGACCCTACGAGCAGTACTTC	CASSPRGPYEQYF
-	TRBV7-2	TRBJ1-1	-	TGTGCCAGCAGCTTATTGGGCCGGGACACTGAAGCTTTCTTT	CASSLLGRDTEAFF
TRBD1	TRBV28	TRBJ1-2	once	TGTGCCACCTCCCGAACGCAGGGGGCGGGCTATGGCTACACCTTC	CATSRTQGAGYGYTF
-	TRBV12-3/TRBV12-4	TRBJ1-3	-	TGTGCCAGCACCCCTAAGACGTGGGCTGGAAACACCATATATTTT	CASTPKTWAGNTIYF
TRBD1	TRBV4-3	TRBJ1-2	-	TGCGCCAGCAGCCAAGGCCTGGGGGGACAGTATGGCTACACCTTC	CASSQGLGGQYGYTF
-	TRBV11-2	TRBJ2-3	-	TGTGCCAGCAGCTCGCGGCAGGGGGGAATAGATACGCAGTATTTT	CASSSRQGGIDTQYF
-	TRBV7-9	TRBJ2-1	-	TGTGCCAGCAGCTTAGCGCGGCAGAGAAGAAACAATGAGCAGTTCTTC	CASSLARQRRNNEQFF
TRBD2	TRBV5-1	TRBJ2-3	few	TGCGCCAGCGGACTAGCGGACGGTTTTACGCAGTATTTT	CASGLADGFTQYF
-	TRBV4-1	TRBJ2-3	-	TGCGCCAGCAGCCAAGATGACGACTCGGTAGCAACGCAGTATTTT	CASSQDDDSVATQYF
-	TRBV2	TRBJ2-1	-	TGTGCCAGCAAGTGGGGGCTAACTGACAATGAGCAGTTCTTC	CASKWGLTDNEQFF
TRBD2	TRBV7-2	TRBJ2-1	-	TGTGCCAGCAGCTTTTCTAGCGGATACAATGAGCAGTTCTTC	CASSFSSGYNEQFF
-	TRBV12-3/TRBV12-4	TRBJ2-5	-	TGTGCCAGCAGCCCACGGGGCGGGGTGTACTTC	CASSPRGGVYF
-	TRBV21-1	TRBJ2-1	few	TGTGCCAGCCCCTCGCCTAGCGGGAGTAGGGATGAGCAGTTCTTC	CASPSPSGSRDEQFF
-	TRBV27	TRBJ2-3	few	TGTGCCAGCAGTGTCTATAGCCCAGATACGCAGTATTTT	CASSVYSPDTQYF
TRBD2	TRBV29-1	TRBJ2-1	few	TGCAGCGTTGAACAGCGGGAGGAGTTCTTC	CSVEQREEFF
-	TRBV3-1	TRBJ1-1	-	TGTGCCAGCAGCCAAGTCAACAGTGAGAATGAAGCTTTCTTT	CASSQVNSENEAFF
-	TRBV25-1	TRBJ2-5	few	TGTGCCAGCATCGGGACCACCCGGGGGGAGACCCAGTACTTC	CASIGTTRGETQYF
TRBD2	TRBV25-1	TRBJ2-1	-	TGTGCCAGCAGTCCCACCGCGGGACTATACTACAATGAGCAGTTCTTC	CASSPTAGLYYNEQFF
TRBD1	TRBV18	TRBJ2-1	few	TGTGCCAGCTCACCACAGCGGGACAGGGGGCACGGGCAGTTCTTC	CASSPQRDRGHGQFF
-	TRBV20-1	TRBJ2-1	few	TGCAGTGCTAGAGATCCCAGGCCAACCCCCTACAATGAGCAGTTCTTC	CSARDPRPTPYNEQFF
-	TRBV5-1	TRBJ2-7	-	TGCGCCAGCAGCCCCGGACAGTTGGACGAGCAGTACTTC	CASSPGQLDEQYF
TRBD2	TRBV20-1	TRBJ2-1	-	TGCAGTGCTAGGGGACTAGTATCCTACAATGAGCAGTTCTTC	CSARGLVSYNEQFF
TRBD1	TRBV20-1	TRBJ2-7	-	TGCAGTGCTAGAGATCCGGGACAGGGGCCCTACGAGCAGTACTTC	CSARDPGQGPYEQYF
-	TRBV5-6	TRBJ1-2	-	TGTGCCAGCAGCTCTAACCAGGGTATTTGGATCTATGGCTACACCTTC	CASSSNQGIWIYGYTF
TRBD2	TRBV29-1	TRBJ2-7	few	TGCAGCGGGAGCTCAGCGGGAGGTTCGTACGAGCAGTACTTC	CSGSSAGGSYEQYF
-	TRBV9	TRBJ2-3	few	TGTGCCAGCAGCGTACGACAGGGAGGTGGCACAGATACGCAGTATTTT	CASSVRQGGGTDTQYF
TRBD1	TRBV5-1	TRBJ2-6	-	TGCGCCAGCAGCTTGGCGGGGACAGGTCTTGCCTCTGGGGCCAACGTCCTGACTTTC	CASSLAGTGLASGANVLTF
-	TRBV12-3/TRBV12-4	TRBJ1-2	-	TGTGCCAGCAGCCCCTCGAATCGACGCACCTTC	CASSPSNRRTF
TRBD1	TRBV5-1	TRBJ1-2	few	TGCGCCAGCAGCTTGGTGACAGGGACGAACTATGGCTACACCTTC	CASSLVTGTNYGYTF
TRBD1	TRBV20-1	TRBJ1-2	-	TGCAGTGCCCCTACGAGGGGGCCCTATGGCTACACCTTC	CSAPTRGPYGYTF
-	TRBV29-1	TRBJ2-7	-	TGCAGCGTTCGTGGGGGAGTGGGAGGAACCTACGAGCAGTACTTC	CSVRGGVGGTYEQYF
TRBD1	TRBV27	TRBJ1-2	-	TGTGCCAGCAGAAACAGGGGGAGAGAGGGCTACACCTTC	CASRNRGREGYTF
TRBD1	TRBV20-1	TRBJ2-7	few	TGCAGTGTTGCGTCCGGGACAGTTTACGAGCAGTACTTC	CSVASGTVYEQYF
-	TRBV3-1	TRBJ1-5	few	TGTGCCAGCAGCCCAGGTTTCTGGAGCAATCAGCCCCAGCATTTT	CASSPGFWSNQPQHF